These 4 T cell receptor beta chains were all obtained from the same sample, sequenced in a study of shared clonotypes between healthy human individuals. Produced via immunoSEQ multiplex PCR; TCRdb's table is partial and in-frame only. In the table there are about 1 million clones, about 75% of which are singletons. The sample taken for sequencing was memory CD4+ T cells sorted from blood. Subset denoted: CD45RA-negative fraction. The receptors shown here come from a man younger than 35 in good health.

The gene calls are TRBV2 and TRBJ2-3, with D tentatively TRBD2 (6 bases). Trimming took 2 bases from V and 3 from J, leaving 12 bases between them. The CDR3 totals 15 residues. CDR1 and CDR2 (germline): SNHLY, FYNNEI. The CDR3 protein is CASSEFGGRTDTQYF. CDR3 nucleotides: TGTGCCAGCAGTGAATTTGGGGGGAGGACAGATACGCAGTATTTT.

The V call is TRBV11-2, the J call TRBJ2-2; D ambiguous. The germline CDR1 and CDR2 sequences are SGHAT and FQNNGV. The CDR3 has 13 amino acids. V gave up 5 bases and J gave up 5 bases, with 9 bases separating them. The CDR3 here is CASSLHLTGELFF. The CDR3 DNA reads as TGTGCCAGCAGCCTACACCTGACCGGGGAGCTGTTTTTT. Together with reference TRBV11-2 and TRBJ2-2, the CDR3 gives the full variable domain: EAGVAQSPRYKIIEKRQSVAFWCNPISGHATLYWYQQILGQGPKLLIQFQNNGVVDDSQLPKDRFSAERLKGVDSTLKIQPAKLEDSAVYLCASSLHLTGELFFGEGSRLTVL.

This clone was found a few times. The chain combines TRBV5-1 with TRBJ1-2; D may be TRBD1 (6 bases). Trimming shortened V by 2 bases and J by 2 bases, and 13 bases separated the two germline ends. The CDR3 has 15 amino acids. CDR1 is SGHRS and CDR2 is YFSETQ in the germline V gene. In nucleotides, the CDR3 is TGCGCCAGCAGCTTCGTGCCAGGGGAGAACTATGGCTACACCTTC. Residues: CASSFVPGENYGYTF.

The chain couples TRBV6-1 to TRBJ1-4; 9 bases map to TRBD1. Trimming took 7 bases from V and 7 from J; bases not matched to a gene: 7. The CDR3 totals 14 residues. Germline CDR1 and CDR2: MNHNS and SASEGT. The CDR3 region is CASKPGQGVEKLFF. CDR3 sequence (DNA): TGTGCCAGCAAGCCGGGACAGGGAGTTGAAAAACTGTTTTTT.